This TCR beta chain comes out of a study of regulatory T cells in long-lasting Graves disease. According to the study, TCR beta libraries were built with iRepertoire HTBI primers and CDR3-region Arm-PCR. From the multiplex PCR reads, TCRdb called clonotypes with MiXCR, one entry per CDR3 protein. The sample holds under 450,000 distinct CDR3 sequences, 15% to 20% seen once. V shed 4 bases and J 0 bases; nucleotides not matched to a gene: 10. The CDR3 runs 16 residues. Germline V gene lookup returns CDR1 DFQATT and CDR2 SNEGSKA (reference sequence). Indicated time point: newly diagnosed GD, antithyroid drugs for less than 3 months. TCR sequences were obtained from RNA taken from PBMCs. The same data also went into a second study, on T cells in Graves' hyperthyroidism and ophthalmopathy. That work contributes: HTBI primers were used for first-round RT-PCR of the TCR CDR3.

The sequencing here drew on peripheral blood mononuclear cells (PBMCs), taken at new diagnosis, from a patient treated with antithyroid drugs. The V call is TRBV20-1, the J call TRBJ2-3, with 7 bases aligning to TRBD2. The sequence derives from a woman aged 18-29 years with Graves disease. The CDR3 here is CSANERLATSTDTQYF. DNA of the CDR3: TGCAGTGCTAATGAAAGACTAGCAACTAGCACAGATACGCAGTATTTT.